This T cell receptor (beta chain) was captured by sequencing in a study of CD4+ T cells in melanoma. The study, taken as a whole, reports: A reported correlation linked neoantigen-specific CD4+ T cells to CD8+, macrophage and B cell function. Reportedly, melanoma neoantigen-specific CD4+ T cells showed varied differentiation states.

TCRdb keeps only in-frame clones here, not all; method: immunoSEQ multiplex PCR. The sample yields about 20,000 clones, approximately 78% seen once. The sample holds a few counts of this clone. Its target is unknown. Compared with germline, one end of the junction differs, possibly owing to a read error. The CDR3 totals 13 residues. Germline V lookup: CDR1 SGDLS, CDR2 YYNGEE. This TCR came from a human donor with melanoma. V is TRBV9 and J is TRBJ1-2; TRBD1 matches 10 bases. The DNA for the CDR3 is TGTGCCAGCAGCGGGGGACAGGGGCGGCCTGCCCACTTC. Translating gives CASSGGQGRPAHF.